The 31 T cell receptor beta chains below all came from one sample that was sequenced in a study of human T cells and chemical hapten exposure. TCRdb analysed the RACE reads with MiXCR anew, one entry per CDR3 protein. This sample has 62,000 or so distinct CDR3 sequences; approximately 11% occur once, and the top ten carry about 5.2%. Time point indicated: pre-sensitization, week 0. Treatment described: therapeutic diphenylcyclopropenone sensitization with weekly scalp DPC. The sample was whole blood, taken in connection with sensitization to the hapten diphenylcyclopropenone (DPC). These receptors originate from a woman in her fifties or sixties with alopecia areata. Some clones in this sample may be carry-over from other donors' samples.

This clonotype occurred many times. J is TRBJ2-7 and V is TRBV18; maybe TRBD2 (6 bases). CDR3 length equals 15 residues. Germline CDR1 KGHSH, CDR2 LQKENI. With 4 bases removed from V and 1 base from J, the gap between germline ends came to 14 bases. The CDR3 sequence is CASSQAGTASYEQYF. The DNA for the CDR3 is TGTGCCAGCTCACAAGCCGGGACTGCTTCCTACGAGCAGTACTTC.

This clonotype was counted many times. The V gene is TRBV28, the J gene TRBJ2-7; D is ambiguous. V lost 6 bases and J lost 2, with 14 bases in between. The CDR3 sequence is 14 residues long. Germline loops: CDR1 MDHEN, CDR2 SYDVKM. Written as DNA, the CDR3 is TGTGCCAGCAGATCAGGTATCTCCACCTACGAGCAGTACTTC. Translating it yields CASRSGISTYEQYF. Full variable domain (missing parts from reference TRBV28 and TRBJ2-7): DVKVTQSSRYLVKRTGEKVFLECVQDMDHENMFWYRQDPGLGLRLIYFSYDVKMKEKGDIPEGYSVSREKKERFSLILESASTNQTSMYLCASRSGISTYEQYFGPGTRLTVT.

The CDR3: CASSLIGVTEAFF. CDR3 bases: TGTGCCAGCAGTCTAATAGGGGTCACTGAAGCTTTCTTT. This chain connects TRBV6-1 to TRBJ1-1; TRBD1 is a possible D gene (5 bases). Germline V gives CDR1 MNHNS, CDR2 SASEGT. This CDR3 region has 13 residues. V shed 5 bases and J shed 4 bases, with 11 bases lying between them.

This clonotype was counted at least ten times. At one end the junction does not follow the germline gene, possibly because of a read error. This chain links TRBV7-7 with TRBJ2-2, with D perhaps TRBD1 (6 bases). The germline V gene encodes CDR1 SSHAT and CDR2 FNYEAQ (reference sequence). This CDR3 region has 14 residues. The CDR3 sequence: CASRTKGESGELFF. CDR3 coding DNA: TGTGCTAGCAGAACAAAGGGGGAGTCCGGGGAGCTGTTTTTT.

The rearrangement joins TRBV6-2 or TRBV6-3 to TRBJ2-5; the D is unclear. V lost 6 bases, J lost 5 bases, and 7 bases lay in between. The CDR3 is 11 amino acids. Germline CDR1 and CDR2: MNHEY and SVGEGT. In DNA, the CDR3 is TGTGCCAGCAGGTGGTCGGAGACCCAGTACTTC. It encodes CASRWSETQYF.

There are a few counts of this clonotype. The chain employs TRBV6-2 or TRBV6-3 and TRBJ2-3; no clear D gene. The CDR3 has 14 residues. V lost 3 bases and J lost 2, with 9 bases in between. Germline V gene sequence: CDR1 MNHEY, CDR2 SVGEGT. DNA for the CDR3: TGTGCCAGCAGTTATATGGGGTCCACAGATACGCAGTATTTT. Encoded protein: CASSYMGSTDTQYF.

The chain combines TRBV29-1 with TRBJ2-1, with D perhaps matching TRBD1 (5 bases). V lost 6 bases and J 0 bases, leaving 15 bases between the germline ends. The CDR3 consists of 15 residues. Germline CDR1 is SQVTM and CDR2 is ANQGSEA. CDR3 residues: CSVVRERSSYNEQFF. The CDR3 bases are TGCAGCGTCGTCAGGGAAAGGAGCTCCTACAATGAGCAGTTCTTC.

This clonotype was counted only a few times. This chain connects TRBV19 to TRBJ2-7, with D possibly called TRBD1 or TRBD2 (5 bases each). V was pared by 5 bases and J by 1 base, with 15 bases between. Germline V gene sequence: CDR1 LNHDA, CDR2 SQIVND (reference sequence). The CDR3 is 15 residues long. The CDR3 spells CASSPGTATSYEQYF. In nucleotides, the CDR3 is TGTGCCAGTAGTCCCGGGACGGCCACGTCCTACGAGCAGTACTTC.

This clonotype was observed a handful of times. This chain connects TRBV4-2 to TRBJ1-1; 7 bases are shared with TRBD1. The CDR3 loop spans 16 amino acids. In germline, CDR1 is LGHNA, CDR2 YNFKEQ. V trimming: 4 bases; J trimming: 2 bases; junction bases outside the gene matches: 10. DNA for the CDR3: TGTGCCAGCAGCCCTGGACAGGTAGGGAAAAACACTGAAGCTTTCTTT. Its protein product is CASSPGQVGKNTEAFF.

At least ten counts were recorded for this clonotype. V gene TRBV5-1 combines with J gene TRBJ2-3; 12 bases align to TRBD2. With V trimmed by 4 bases and J by 5 bases, 5 bases remained unmatched. The CDR3 sequence is 15 residues long. Germline CDR1 SGHRS, CDR2 YFSETQ. The CDR3 protein is CASSVTSGSIDTQYF. CDR3 DNA: TGCGCCAGCAGCGTGACTAGCGGGAGTATAGATACGCAGTATTTT.

This clonotype was recorded a few times. The rearrangement uses TRBV30 and TRBJ2-2, with TRBD2 as a possible D gene (5 bases). Trimming took off 5 bases at V and 4 bases at J, with 14 bases between the two ends. Germline values: CDR1 GTSNPN, CDR2 SVGIG (reference sequence). This CDR3 is built from 14 residues. This CDR3 reads CAWDVAGSTGELFF. CDR3 sequence (DNA): TGTGCCTGGGACGTCGCTGGGAGCACCGGGGAGCTGTTTTTT.

This clonotype was seen many times. The chain couples TRBV18 to TRBJ1-5; D remains unclear. Trimming removed 6 bases at V and 2 bases at J, with 11 bases between. Germline V CDR1 and CDR2: KGHSH, LQKENI. The CDR3 totals 14 residues. The CDR3 region has the DNA TGTGCCAGCTCCCGAGAGTCGGGCAATCAGCCCCAGCATTTT. The encoded protein is CASSRESGNQPQHF.

This clonotype has ten or more counts. This chain joins TRBV12-3 or TRBV12-4 and TRBJ2-7; D is possibly TRBD2 (7 bases). V gave up 4 bases and J gave up 2 bases, with 15 bases separating them. The CDR3 contains 15 residues. CDR3 protein: CASSSGGGGTYEQYF. CDR3 in DNA: TGTGCCAGCAGTTCCGGCGGCGGGGGCACCTACGAGCAGTACTTC.

This clonotype was detected many times. This rearrangement joins TRBV4-1 to TRBJ2-1; TRBD2 matches at 9 bases. Germline lookup yields CDR1 MGHRA and CDR2 YSYEKL. This CDR3 spans 16 amino acids. V dropped 1 base and J dropped 4; count of bases not matched to a gene: 5. Here the CDR3 reads CASSQGGGALYNEQFF. The CDR3 region has the DNA TGCGCCAGCAGCCAAGGCGGGGGGGCCCTTTACAATGAGCAGTTCTTC.

This clonotype has a count of ten or more. The V call is TRBV5-5, the J call TRBJ1-1; no clear D gene. Trimming cost V 0 bases and J 3 bases, with 3 bases left between them. CDR3 length: 12 amino acids. CDR1 SGHKS and CDR2 YYEKEE come from the germline V gene (reference sequence). This CDR3 reads CASSLDHTEAFF. As DNA, the CDR3 is TGTGCCAGCAGCTTGGACCACACTGAAGCTTTCTTT.

In this sample, this clonotype turned up many times. The chain employs TRBV5-1 and TRBJ2-1, with 8 nucleotides matching TRBD2. CDR3 length equals 16 residues. V shed 4 bases, J shed 0 bases, and the junction held 6 bases outside the gene matches. CDR1 and CDR2 (germline): SGHRS, YFSETQ. The CDR3 DNA is TGCGCCAGCAGCCCCGGGGGGGCCGGCTCCTACAATGAGCAGTTCTTC. It encodes CASSPGGAGSYNEQFF.

The rearrangement uses TRBV12-3 or TRBV12-4 and TRBJ2-7, with D tentatively TRBD1 or TRBD2 (6 bases each). V lost 7 bases, J lost 2 bases, and 18 bases lay in between. The CDR3 is made up of 15 amino acids. The CDR3 reads CASIPSGGSTYEQYF. The CDR3 bases are TGTGCCAGCATCCCATCCGGGGGCTCCACCTACGAGCAGTACTTC.

This clonotype was counted a few times. This chain joins TRBV6-6 and TRBJ2-1, with TRBD2 matching over 11 bases. The CDR3 covers 15 residues. V trimming: 5 bases; J trimming: 3 bases; junction bases outside the gene matches: 3. The V gene's germline CDR1 is MNHNY and CDR2 SVGAGI (reference sequence). CDR3 DNA: TGTGCCAGCAGTCCCGGGACTAGCGGCTACAATGAGCAGTTCTTC. Its protein product is CASSPGTSGYNEQFF.

The chain has TRBV7-9 and TRBJ1-5, with 8 positions matching TRBD1. V was clipped by 3 bases and J by 6 bases; unmatched bases: 7. This CDR3 is built from 15 residues. In germline, CDR1 is SEHNR, CDR2 FQNEAQ (reference sequence). CDR3 nucleotides: TGTGCCAGCAGCTTCGATCAGGGGGCTAGTCAGCCCCAGCATTTT. This sequence encodes CASSFDQGASQPQHF. The variable domain in full, with the rest retrieved from reference TRBV7-9 and TRBJ1-5, is DTGVSQNPRHKITKRGQNVTFRCDPISEHNRLYWYRQTLGQGPEFLTYFQNEAQLEKSRLLSDRFSAERPKGSFSTLEIQRTEQGDSAMYLCASSFDQGASQPQHFGDGTRLSIL.

In this sample, this clonotype turned up many times. The genes are TRBV29-1 and TRBJ2-3, with TRBD1 matching 8 bases. Unmatched junction bases numbered 8, after V lost 2 bases and J lost 4 bases. The germline V gene has CDR1 SQVTM and CDR2 ANQGSEA. This CDR3 has 15 amino acids. The CDR3 is CSVERGQGASDTQYF. CDR3 sequence (DNA): TGCAGCGTTGAAAGGGGCCAGGGGGCCTCAGATACGCAGTATTTT.

This chain uses TRBV12-3 or TRBV12-4 with TRBJ2-1, with D possibly being TRBD2 (6 bases). CDR3 size: 15 residues. Trimming pared 7 bases from V and 4 bases from J, leaving 17 bases between. CDR3 in amino acids: CASTPGGRQYNEQFF. The CDR3 DNA reads TGTGCCAGCACCCCGGGTGGGAGGCAGTACAATGAGCAGTTCTTC.

This clonotype was counted only a few times. The gene calls are TRBV4-2 and TRBJ1-2; 12 bases map to TRBD1. The V gene end was trimmed by 0 bases and the J gene end by 2 bases; junction bases not matched to a gene: 7. The V gene's germline CDR1 is LGHNA and CDR2 YNFKEQ. This CDR3 contains 18 residues. CDR3 sequence reads: CASSQEPGQGAVNYGYTF. For the CDR3, the DNA is TGTGCCAGCAGCCAAGAGCCGGGACAGGGGGCCGTAAACTATGGCTACACCTTC.

In its sample, this clonotype was seen many times. CDR3 DNA sequence: TGCAGCGTTGTAGGGGGCAGTGGAAACACCATATATTTT. Residues: CSVVGGSGNTIYF. This chain uses TRBV29-1 with TRBJ1-3; TRBD1 aligns across 7 bases. The ends lost 4 bases at V and 3 bases at J; junction bases unmatched: 3. CDR1 and CDR2 from the germline V gene are SQVTM and ANQGSEA. The CDR3 totals 13 residues.

This clonotype was seen at least ten times. The chain joins TRBV29-1 to TRBJ1-1; no definite D call. Per the germline V gene, CDR1 is SQVTM and CDR2 is ANQGSEA. Between the trimmed V and J ends, which lost 6 bases and 6 bases, there was a span of 14 bases. This CDR3 has 12 residues. CDR3 DNA sequence: TGCAGCGTCGTTAAAGGACTTCCTGAAGCTTTCTTT. Its translation is CSVVKGLPEAFF.

Ten or more counts support this clonotype. The CDR3 DNA reads as TGTGCCAGCAGGCCAAGTCGAGGGGCCGGAAACACCATATATTTT. Protein product: CASRPSRGAGNTIYF. The rearrangement links TRBV6-2 or TRBV6-3 to TRBJ1-3; tentative D call: TRBD1 (5 bases). The CDR3 length is 15 residues. With 6 bases removed from V and 4 bases from J, the gap between germline ends came to 16 bases. CDR1 and CDR2 from the germline V gene are MNHEY and SVGEGT.

This clonotype was picked up a small number of times. The CDR3 is CASSPNYMDTGELFF. In DNA, the CDR3 is TGTGCCAGCAGTCCAAACTACATGGACACCGGGGAGCTGTTTTTT. The chain has TRBV2 and TRBJ2-2; D is uncertain. The CDR3 runs to 15 residues. Trimming pared 5 bases from V and 3 bases from J, leaving 13 bases between. Per germline, CDR1 SNHLY and CDR2 FYNNEI.

At least ten counts were recorded for this clonotype. The chain has TRBV10-2 and TRBJ2-5; tentative D call: TRBD2 (5 bases). CDR1 WSHSY and CDR2 SAAADI come from the germline V gene. The CDR3 sequence is 12 residues long. V lost 9 bases, J lost 1 base, and 9 bases lay in between. The CDR3 spells CASRDLQETQYF. The CDR3 DNA reads TGCGCCAGTCGGGATCTCCAAGAGACCCAGTACTTC.

In this sample, this clonotype turned up a few times. The chain carries TRBV27 and TRBJ2-7; 8 bases line up with TRBD1. The germline CDR1 and CDR2 sequences are MNHEY and SMNVEV (reference sequence). The CDR3 is 17 residues long. Germline trimming cut 3 bases from V and 2 bases from J; bases unmatched to any gene: 12. CDR3 protein: CASSLGVTGVIPYEQYF. The DNA for the CDR3 is TGTGCCAGCAGTTTGGGGGTGACAGGGGTAATCCCCTACGAGCAGTACTTC.

This clonotype was detected only once. This chain uses TRBV29-1 with TRBJ2-7; D is possibly TRBD1 (5 bases). Trimming took off 7 bases at V and 9 bases at J, with 19 bases between the two ends. Germline loops: CDR1 SQVTM, CDR2 ANQGSEA. The CDR3 has 12 residues. The DNA for the CDR3 is TGCAGCGCCAGTAACCAGGGTAATCCGCAGTACTTC. As protein: CSASNQGNPQYF.

There are many counts of this clonotype. The CDR3 loop reads CASSPPTSPDTQYF. The CDR3 coding sequence is TGTGCCAGCTCACCACCGACTAGTCCGGATACGCAGTATTTT. The gene calls are TRBV18 and TRBJ2-3, with D maybe TRBD2 (6 bases). Deletions cut 0 bases from V and 6 bases from J, with 10 bases between. Looked up from germline, CDR1 is KGHSH and CDR2 is LQKENI. The CDR3 is made up of 14 amino acids.

In this sample, this clonotype turned up once. J is TRBJ2-1 and V is TRBV7-8; the match to TRBD2 covers 8 bases. Germline values: CDR1 SGHVS, CDR2 FQNEAQ. This CDR3 comprises 16 residues. After removal of 5 bases from V and 7 bases from J, the junction contained 13 bases not matched to a gene. This CDR3 is CASSPSPGGRMNEQFF. The CDR3 bases are TGTGCCAGCAGCCCATCCCCGGGGGGGAGAATGAATGAGCAGTTCTTC.